This T cell receptor (beta chain) came from a study of T cell responses to AZD1222 COVID-19 vaccine. Overall study findings and caveats: The study found vaccine-associated CD4 TCRs spanning spike, dominant at 160-218 and 743-854. The number of AZD1222 recipients seropositive at baseline was only 5 to 7. Clonal diversity was possibly underestimated; the donors were predominantly white British and more often female.

The protocol was immunoSEQ multiplex PCR, while the TCRdb copy is restricted to in-frame clones and leaves out a portion. The sample records 180,000 or so clones, around nine tenths being singletons. Notes on this clone: The target antigen is unknown.

Trimming removed 7 bases at V and 4 bases at J, with 5 bases between. The V gene's germline CDR1 is MDHEN and CDR2 SYDVKM. The CDR3 covers 11 residues. The sample was peripheral blood, taken on day 0 of AZD1222 vaccination. The rearrangement uses TRBV28 and TRBJ1-3; D is undetermined. The clonotype was recovered from an adult in good health. The CDR3 nucleotides are TGTGCCAGCATTTCGGGAAACACCATATATTTT. This codes for CASISGNTIYF. Drawing the rest from reference TRBV28 and TRBJ1-3, the complete variable domain is DVKVTQSSRYLVKRTGEKVFLECVQDMDHENMFWYRQDPGLGLRLIYFSYDVKMKEKGDIPEGYSVSREKKERFSLILESASTNQTSMYLCASISGNTIYFGEGSWLTVV.